What follows are 9 T cell receptor beta chains derived from one specimen sequenced in a study of blood T cell repertoires in COVID-19. TCRdb keeps only in-frame clones here, not all; method: immunoSEQ multiplex PCR. The sample carries about 130,000 clones, around 87% recorded once. Sequencing was carried out using peripheral blood. All receptors derive from a woman aged 60-70 years with acute or convalescent COVID-19.

V and J are TRBV9 and TRBJ1-4, with D unresolved. Germline CDR1 is SGDLS and CDR2 is YYNGEE. V was shortened by 3 bases and J by 2 bases, with 8 bases between the two germline ends. This CDR3 is 14 amino acids long. The CDR3 region is CASSETGTNEKLFF. The CDR3 DNA sequence: TGTGCCAGCAGCGAAACGGGTACTAATGAAAAACTGTTTTTT.

V and J are TRBV5-1 and TRBJ2-3, with 8 bases fitting TRBD2. V gave up 4 bases and J gave up 1 base; unmatched junction bases: 5. Germline lookup yields CDR1 SGHRS and CDR2 YFSETQ. The CDR3 has 15 residues. In DNA, the CDR3 is TGCGCCAGCAGCCGTAGCGGGACCGGCACAGATACGCAGTATTTT. Encoded protein: CASSRSGTGTDTQYF.

J is TRBJ1-5 and V is TRBV3-1 (or the pseudogene TRBV3-2); TRBD1 agrees at 7 bases. Germline assignment: CDR1 LGHDT and CDR2 YNNKEL (reference sequence). CDR3 size: 14 residues. J gave up 5 bases and V 4 bases, and 5 bases lay outside the gene matches. The CDR3: CASSRFTGDQPQHF. The CDR3 DNA reads TGTGCCAGCAGCCGTTTTACAGGGGATCAGCCCCAGCATTTT.

J is TRBJ1-1 and V is TRBV30; TRBD1 matches 7 bases. This CDR3 has 13 residues. V was pared by 4 bases and J by 9 bases, with 11 bases of the junction left unmatched. The germline V gene has CDR1 GTSNPN and CDR2 SVGIG (reference sequence). The CDR3 DNA reads as TGTGCCTGGACATCGTACGGGACAGCGAAAGCTTTCTTT. The encoded protein is CAWTSYGTAKAFF. Based on the CDR3 plus reference TRBV30 and TRBJ1-1, the full variable domain is SQTIHQWPATLVQPVGSPLSLECTVEGTSNPNLYWYRQAAGRGLQLLFYSVGIGQISSEVPQNLSASRPQDRQFILSSKKLLLSDSGFYLCAWTSYGTAKAFFGQGTRLTVV.

The chain recombines TRBV11-2 with TRBJ2-3, with 9 bases lining up with TRBD2. The CDR3 is made up of 14 amino acids. The J segment lost 4 bases and the V segment lost 6 bases, leaving 5 bases of the junction unmatched. Germline V gene lookup returns CDR1 SGHAT and CDR2 FQNNGV. CDR3 sequence reads: CASSLLAGPDTQYF. Here the CDR3 DNA reads TGTGCCAGCAGTTTGCTAGCGGGACCAGATACGCAGTATTTT.

This clone was picked up one time. The rearrangement uses TRBV6-5 and TRBJ1-1, with a weak D call TRBD1 (6 bases). CDR1 and CDR2 from the germline V gene are MNHEY and SVGAGI. The CDR3 spans 13 residues. Trimming took 10 bases from V and 2 from J, leaving 14 bases between them. Here the CDR3 reads CAILTGLNTEAFF. In DNA form, the CDR3 reads TGTGCCATCCTGACAGGCCTAAACACTGAAGCTTTCTTT.

The gene calls are TRBV28 and TRBJ1-1, with 7 nucleotides matching TRBD1. Germline CDR1 is MDHEN and CDR2 is SYDVKM. V gave up 2 bases and J gave up 0 bases; unmatched junction bases: 3. This CDR3 comprises 15 residues. CDR3: CASSLLDRVNTEAFF. The CDR3, as DNA: TGTGCCAGCAGTTTACTTGACAGGGTGAACACTGAAGCTTTCTTT.

This sequence joins TRBV3-1 (or the pseudogene TRBV3-2) and TRBJ2-1; TRBD2 aligns across 7 bases. Germline CDR1 reads LGHDT; CDR2 reads YNNKEL (reference sequence). Germline trimming cut 4 bases from V and 8 bases from J; bases unmatched to any gene: 5. This CDR3 contains 13 residues. This chain's CDR3 is CASSLRGVDEQFF. DNA for the CDR3: TGTGCCAGCAGCCTCCGGGGGGTAGATGAGCAGTTCTTC.

The rearrangement uses TRBV13 and TRBJ1-1; D not certain. The CDR3 has 11 residues. The V gene's germline CDR1 is PRHDT and CDR2 FYEKMQ (reference sequence). The V gene lost 5 bases and the J gene lost 1 base, with 2 bases spanning the gap. The CDR3 DNA reads TGTGCCAGCAGCCAGAACACTGAAGCTTTCTTT. It encodes CASSQNTEAFF.